Listed below are T cell receptor beta chains from one sample, sequenced in a study of T cell repertoires in cytomegalovirus infection. These receptors' targets are unknown. TCRdb reanalysed the reads using MiXCR and keeps one entry per CDR3 protein. The table shows approximately 600,000 distinct CDR3 sequences, with around two fifths occurring only once. Specimen: cultured PBMCs, collected from culture after CMV antigen stimulation. The receptors derive from a human donor in good health (CMV status not recorded). Some clones in this sample may be carry-over from other donors' samples. The CDR3 runs from the conserved cysteine through the conserved F or W. The order of the fields is V gene, J gene, CDR3 protein.

v_gene: TRBV7-6
j_gene: TRBJ1-2
CDR3aa: CASSSTAPGNYGYTF

v_gene: TRBV11-2
j_gene: TRBJ2-5
CDR3aa: CASSSIRQTQETQYF

v_gene: TRBV18
j_gene: TRBJ1-5
CDR3aa: CASSPPNQGMGSWPQHF

v_gene: TRBV7-4
j_gene: TRBJ2-7
CDR3aa: CASSFSPTSGSYEQYF

v_gene: TRBV7-9
j_gene: TRBJ1-1
CDR3aa: CASRDRYTEAFF

v_gene: TRBV7-8
j_gene: TRBJ2-2
CDR3aa: CASSLYRVDTLGTGELFF

v_gene: TRBV20-1
j_gene: TRBJ1-4
CDR3aa: CSARDLGEKLFF

v_gene: TRBV24-1
j_gene: TRBJ2-1
CDR3aa: CATSEPTLSEQFF

v_gene: TRBV7-2
j_gene: TRBJ1-3
CDR3aa: CASSGVFGNTIYF

v_gene: TRBV7-2
j_gene: TRBJ1-1
CDR3aa: CASSLAGTSNTEAFF

v_gene: TRBV12-3/TRBV12-4
j_gene: TRBJ1-1
CDR3aa: CASRRQGSEAFF

v_gene: TRBV11-1
j_gene: TRBJ2-7
CDR3aa: CASSLVPGWHGSYEQYF

v_gene: TRBV7-8
j_gene: TRBJ2-3
CDR3aa: CASSGVTRGSTDTQYF

v_gene: TRBV7-6
j_gene: TRBJ2-7
CDR3aa: CASSLGAGTAGSHEQYF

v_gene: TRBV4-2
j_gene: TRBJ1-3
CDR3aa: CASSQYERSGSGNTIYF

v_gene: TRBV7-9
j_gene: TRBJ2-1
CDR3aa: CASSLVALGASNEQFF

v_gene: TRBV19
j_gene: TRBJ2-1
CDR3aa: CASSIGGYEQFF

v_gene: TRBV6-1
j_gene: TRBJ1-5
CDR3aa: CASSEARGGRYSNQPQHF

v_gene: TRBV2
j_gene: TRBJ1-2
CDR3aa: CASSARTGIYGYTF

v_gene: TRBV28
j_gene: TRBJ1-1
CDR3aa: CASSDATEAFF

v_gene: TRBV6-6
j_gene: TRBJ2-3
CDR3aa: CASSGIASGGAQYF

v_gene: TRBV19
j_gene: TRBJ2-7
CDR3aa: CASSPGPARDSEQYF

v_gene: TRBV4-1
j_gene: TRBJ2-7
CDR3aa: CASSLRDRGSLQSYEQYF

v_gene: TRBV6-8
j_gene: TRBJ2-3
CDR3aa: CANRWGHDTDTQYF

v_gene: TRBV7-2
j_gene: TRBJ2-2
CDR3aa: CASRGRGTNTGELFF

v_gene: TRBV2
j_gene: TRBJ2-5
CDR3aa: CASMEKETQYF

v_gene: TRBV12-3/TRBV12-4
j_gene: TRBJ2-5
CDR3aa: CASSDQWETQYF

v_gene: TRBV15
j_gene: TRBJ1-4
CDR3aa: CATSRTGGSGEKLFF

v_gene: TRBV12-3/TRBV12-4
j_gene: TRBJ1-2
CDR3aa: CASSPPGQADGYTF